The rows below give T cell receptor beta chains drawn from one sample of a study of CD8+CD57+ T cells in acquired aplastic anemia. TCRdb processed the reads anew with MiXCR; each CDR3 protein has one entry. The sample includes under 75,000 distinct CDR3 sequences, 45% to 60% of them seen just once. The sequenced material came from sorted CD4+, CD8+, or CD8+CD57+ T cells (not recorded which) from PBMCs. These receptor sequences come from a human donor in good health, serving as a control. The CDR3 runs from the conserved cysteine through the conserved F or W. The D gene is left open where the match is weak. Clone size is not always given. Where it is, it says once, few, many or a class for expanded clones.

CDR3aa: CASHTPPYEQYF
d_gene: -
abundance: -
v_gene: TRBV28
j_gene: TRBJ2-7

CDR3aa: CSASVVNEQYF
d_gene: -
abundance: -
v_gene: TRBV20-1
j_gene: TRBJ2-7

CDR3aa: CAWTSLGLSGTYGYTF
d_gene: -
abundance: many
v_gene: TRBV30
j_gene: TRBJ1-2

CDR3aa: CASSLGLQPSTDTQYF
d_gene: -
abundance: -
v_gene: TRBV7-6
j_gene: TRBJ2-3

CDR3aa: CASSLDAGVLLYNEQFF
d_gene: TRBD2
abundance: -
v_gene: TRBV5-4
j_gene: TRBJ2-1

CDR3aa: CASSDTGPFNSPLHF
d_gene: -
abundance: -
v_gene: TRBV19
j_gene: TRBJ1-6

CDR3aa: CSALTGYSNQPQHF
d_gene: -
abundance: many
v_gene: TRBV20-1
j_gene: TRBJ1-5

CDR3aa: CSARDRSDYGYTF
d_gene: -
abundance: -
v_gene: TRBV20-1
j_gene: TRBJ1-2

CDR3aa: CASSSTRFGRCCYEQYF
d_gene: -
abundance: many
v_gene: TRBV7-8
j_gene: TRBJ2-7

CDR3aa: CATSDPTSDGRSGGYTF
d_gene: -
abundance: many
v_gene: TRBV24-1
j_gene: TRBJ1-2

CDR3aa: CSVGLAGETQYF
d_gene: TRBD2
abundance: -
v_gene: TRBV29-1
j_gene: TRBJ2-5

CDR3aa: CASSPLGPDMTQYF
d_gene: -
abundance: many
v_gene: TRBV12-3/TRBV12-4
j_gene: TRBJ2-5

CDR3aa: CASSLTQGAYNEQFF
d_gene: TRBD1
abundance: many
v_gene: TRBV11-2
j_gene: TRBJ2-1

CDR3aa: CASSDLSLAVDTQYF
d_gene: -
abundance: medium-sized
v_gene: TRBV2
j_gene: TRBJ2-3

CDR3aa: CASSNPTEKGDTQYF
d_gene: -
abundance: -
v_gene: TRBV2
j_gene: TRBJ2-3

CDR3aa: CSGRQGERTEAFF
d_gene: TRBD1
abundance: once
v_gene: TRBV29-1
j_gene: TRBJ1-1

CDR3aa: CSVTMTGLNEKLFF
d_gene: -
abundance: -
v_gene: TRBV29-1
j_gene: TRBJ1-4

CDR3aa: CASSQVEGTYEQYF
d_gene: -
abundance: many
v_gene: TRBV4-1
j_gene: TRBJ2-7

CDR3aa: CASSYSWNYEQYF
d_gene: -
abundance: many
v_gene: TRBV27
j_gene: TRBJ2-7

CDR3aa: CASSQGASPLHF
d_gene: -
abundance: -
v_gene: TRBV4-1
j_gene: TRBJ1-6

CDR3aa: CAISPPGQQSTYEQYF
d_gene: TRBD1
abundance: -
v_gene: TRBV10-3
j_gene: TRBJ2-7

CDR3aa: CASSDSGGTHSGANVLTF
d_gene: -
abundance: many
v_gene: TRBV6-4
j_gene: TRBJ2-6

CDR3aa: CSARDSLDYGYTF
d_gene: TRBD1
abundance: -
v_gene: TRBV20-1
j_gene: TRBJ1-2

CDR3aa: CSATSGTGNYEQYF
d_gene: TRBD1
abundance: -
v_gene: TRBV20-1
j_gene: TRBJ2-7

CDR3aa: CASSQARTSHEQYF
d_gene: -
abundance: -
v_gene: TRBV4-1
j_gene: TRBJ2-7